This T cell receptor beta chain was observed in a study of cytomegalovirus exposure and HLA in healthy donors. Study-wide background: HLA-typed donors were the source of some 85 million unique TCRs, which an early data release held.

Study-level findings and limits: When analyzed later, a missense DCLRE1C variant was found to be linked to TCR beta V- and J-gene trimming. Association with HLA alleles at 0.05 false discovery rate was found for 15,000 to 20,000 TCR beta sequences in a later analysis.

V was pared by 4 bases and J by 0 bases, with 4 bases of the junction left unmatched. This CDR3 comprises 15 residues. The germline gives CDR1 SGHKS, CDR2 YYEKEE (reference sequence). To note about this clone: What it binds is unknown.

60 Vbeta and 13 Jbeta primers were used in PCR. This table comes from immunoSEQ multiplex PCR, and its TCRdb copy is limited to in-frame clones, with some not included. Of about 190,000 clones listed, 79% are singletons. Specimen: PBMCs. This clonotype originated in a woman between 50 and 59 years old in good health and CMV-seronegative. The chain joins TRBV5-5 to TRBJ2-7; 10 bases fit TRBD2. CDR3 loop: CASSLGLAVSYEQYF. The CDR3 nucleotides are TGTGCCAGCAGCCTTGGACTAGCGGTCTCCTACGAGCAGTACTTC.